The 3 T cell receptor beta chains below all came from one sample that was sequenced in a study of cytomegalovirus exposure and HLA in healthy donors. PCR involved 60 Vbeta and 13 Jbeta primers. This table comes from immunoSEQ multiplex PCR, and its TCRdb copy is limited to in-frame clones, with some not included. The table includes some 150,000 clones, 80% to 85% detected once. Sequencing input: PBMCs. Receptors originate from a young woman in good health and CMV-seronegative.

The CDR3 region has the DNA TGTGCCAGCAGCTTTTACCCGCCCGACAGGTACAATGAGCAGTTCTTC. It translates to CASSFYPPDRYNEQFF. This sequence joins TRBV7-6 and TRBJ2-1, with D perhaps TRBD1 (6 bases). The V gene's germline CDR1 is SGHVS and CDR2 FNYEAQ. The CDR3 has 16 residues. Trimming took off 3 bases at V and 4 bases at J, with 16 bases between the two ends.

This chain connects TRBV2 to TRBJ1-6; TRBD1 matches 10 bases. Germline V gene sequence: CDR1 SNHLY, CDR2 FYNNEI. Trimming at V came to 6 bases and at J to 8 bases, leaving 1 base not matched to a gene. The CDR3 length is 13 residues. The CDR3 DNA reads TGTGCCAGCAGGGGACAGGGGCATTCACCCCTCCACTTT. This encodes CASRGQGHSPLHF.

The CDR3 protein is CASSFGDRDLREQYF. In nucleotides, the CDR3 is TGTGCCAGCAGCTTCGGTGACAGAGACCTAAGGGAGCAGTACTTC. The V and J genes are TRBV27 and TRBJ2-7; a weak D match, TRBD1 (5 bases). This CDR3 is 15 amino acids long. CDR1 is MNHEY, CDR2 SMNVEV, per germline (reference sequence). Trimming took off 6 bases at V and 7 bases at J, with 22 bases between the two ends.